What follows is one T cell receptor beta chain and its context. Its specific antigen is unknown. Per-nucleotide qualities are absent, and no much larger clonotype sits a single base away. The data originate from a study of cytomegalovirus exposure and HLA in healthy donors (dated by TCRdb to 2015 to 2018). Turning to the overall study: According to a later analysis, the 120 validation repertoires were produced on the same platform as the 680 or so repertoires of the first cohort. The study aimed to test whether signatures of past pathogen exposure could be identified by cataloging public T cell receptors. In addition to the first cohort of 666 subjects, a separate validation cohort of 120 different subjects was used. High-throughput TCR immunosequencing, statistical association of individual TCRs with disease status, and machine learning were combined to predict cytomegalovirus infection status. Results and caveats for the whole study, not just this receptor: Most TCR sequences were seen in very few donors, while some public TCRs were found in many individuals. According to the authors, the approach could potentially be generalized to other disease states and immunological phenotypes. Of the cluster scores, roughly 95% were above 0 in a later analysis, which found that TCRs clustered in the first cohort also tended to co-occur in the roughly 130 validation repertoires. In vitro tests confirmed that a few of the cytomegalovirus-associated TCR beta chains recognize cytomegalovirus antigens. The study listed 164 TCR beta chains as associated with cytomegalovirus. All 120 or so repertoires were used to score co-occurrence in the validation cohort in a later analysis, because that analysis had no HLA typing for the cohort. The classifier was reported to diagnose cytomegalovirus status with high specificity and sensitivity in both the original and validation cohorts.

Based on the germline V gene, the CDR1 and CDR2 sequences are LGHNA and YSLEER. Relative to germline, V is missing 6 bases and J is missing 5 bases, with 11 bases of the junction outside any gene match. The CDR3 numbers 16 residues from cysteine through phenylalanine. Kept here is only the CDR3 DNA, which spans 48 bases and is read in frame from base 1. Libraries came from the immunoSEQ multiplex PCR assay. The authors' pipeline ran thus. To diagnose cytomegalovirus status from the catalog of TCR beta chain sequences, a statistical classification framework was built. TCRdb stores this immuneACCESS table with in-frame sequences only. Part of the clones is absent; in the studies checked, under half of the shortfall reflects unresolved V genes, and no reason is known for the rest. From that table come the V and J calls and clone size; the DNA was used to work out D and trimming. In all, the sample holds hundreds of thousands of clones, and about 87% of those were seen once. Clones ranked in the top ten supply roughly 2.5% of the sample.

Separate from the approximately 670-subject first cohort, the validation cohort of roughly 130 subjects was the group to which the donors belonged. This receptor was obtained from a man aged 18 to 30 in good health and CMV-seronegative. The chain couples TRBV4-3 to TRBJ2-7; the junction holds 12 bases that match TRBD1. The sequenced sample consisted of PBMCs. The CDR3 loop reads CASSFGSGTGGDEQYF. In nucleotides, the sequence is TGCGCCAGCAGTTTCGGCTCCGGGACAGGGGGCGACGAGCAGTACTTC.